Listed here are 12 T cell receptor beta chains from one sample, sequenced in a study of blood T cell repertoires in COVID-19. Profiling relied on immunoSEQ multiplex PCR, and the TCRdb table lists in-frame clones only, not all of them. The data show hundreds of thousands of clones, approximately 87% seen once. The sequenced sample was peripheral blood. These receptors were taken from an older woman with COVID-19, enrolled during active disease.

The chain combines TRBV6-2 or TRBV6-3 with TRBJ1-2; 7 nucleotides line up with TRBD1. Germline loops: CDR1 MNHEY, CDR2 SVGEGT. Trimming at V came to 5 bases and at J to 5 bases, leaving 8 bases not matched to a gene. The CDR3 runs to 14 residues. In nucleotides, the CDR3 is TGTGCCAGCAGTCGGAATAGGGACAGTTATGGCTACACCTTC. This encodes CASSRNRDSYGYTF.

This clone was seen just once. The chain combines TRBV27 with TRBJ2-1; no clear D. CDR1 and CDR2 (germline): MNHEY, SMNVEV (reference sequence). Between the trimmed V and J ends, which lost 7 bases and 3 bases, there was a span of 16 bases. The CDR3 consists of 15 residues. The CDR3 nucleotides are TGTGCCAGCACAACTCTCCGAGACAACTACAATGAGCAGTTCTTC. Its protein product is CASTTLRDNYNEQFF.

The chain recombines TRBV29-1 with TRBJ1-4, with 11 nucleotides matching TRBD1. Germline V gene data show CDR1 as SQVTM and CDR2 as ANQGSEA. The CDR3 spans 13 residues. Trimming took 6 bases from V and 10 from J; bases not matched to a gene: 7. The CDR3 here is CSVRDRGTRKLFF. CDR3 sequence (DNA): TGCAGCGTGAGGGACAGGGGGACTCGAAAACTGTTTTTT.

V gene TRBV5-1 combines with J gene TRBJ1-3; possible D gene TRBD1, 5 bases. CDR1 is SGHRS and CDR2 is YFSETQ in the germline V gene. The CDR3 totals 13 residues. V was pared by 4 bases and J by 6 bases, with 11 bases between. The CDR3 protein is CASSPGTINTIYF. The CDR3 DNA sequence: TGCGCCAGCAGCCCTGGGACTATAAACACCATATATTTT.

This sequence joins TRBV27 and TRBJ1-6, with 8 bases lining up with TRBD1. The germline CDR1 and CDR2 sequences are MNHEY and SMNVEV (reference sequence). The CDR3 runs to 17 residues. V shed 6 bases and J 9 bases; nucleotides not matched to a gene: 16. The CDR3 nucleotides are TGTGCCAGCAGCCAATTCTCTGGCAGGGGGCGCGGTTCACCCCTCCACTTT. It translates to CASSQFSGRGRGSPLHF.

V gene TRBV5-4 combines with J gene TRBJ2-3; 14 bases are shared with TRBD2. V trimming: 5 bases; J trimming: 0 bases; junction bases outside the gene matches: 5. The germline V gene encodes CDR1 SGHNT and CDR2 YYREEE (reference sequence). The CDR3 sequence is 17 residues long. For the CDR3, the DNA is TGTGCCAGCAGGTCGGGACTAGCGGGGGCTAGCACAGATACGCAGTATTTT. As protein: CASRSGLAGASTDTQYF.

The chain employs TRBV19 and TRBJ1-2, with TRBD1 matching over 10 bases. Germline CDR1 is LNHDA and CDR2 is SQIVND (reference sequence). V dropped 6 bases and J dropped 4; count of bases not matched to a gene: 8. This CDR3 spans 15 amino acids. The CDR3 coding sequence is TGTGCCAGTAGAGCCGGGACAGGGGCCACCTATGGCTACACCTTC. Translating gives CASRAGTGATYGYTF. The complete variable domain, with remaining parts taken from reference TRBV19 and TRBJ1-2, reads DGGITQSPKYLFRKEGQNVTLSCEQNLNHDAMYWYRQDPGQGLRLIYYSQIVNDFQKGDIAEGYSVSREKKESFPLTVTSAQKNPTAFYLCASRAGTGATYGYTFGSGTRLTVV.

The table lists this clone with a few counts. The chain employs TRBV6-4 and TRBJ1-6; perhaps TRBD1 as D (5 bases). The germline CDR1 and CDR2 sequences are MRHNA and SNTAGT. CDR3 size: 13 residues. Between the trimmed V and J ends, which lost 5 bases and 9 bases, there was a span of 11 bases. The chain's CDR3 is CASSQAGGSPLHF. As DNA, the CDR3 is TGTGCCAGCAGTCAGGCCGGGGGTTCACCCCTCCACTTT.

This chain links TRBV29-1 with TRBJ2-7, with D tentatively TRBD2 (7 bases). The CDR3 extends over 12 amino acids. Germline CDR1 and CDR2: SQVTM and ANQGSEA. The V end lost 6 bases, the J end lost 5 bases, and 14 bases lay between the germline ends. The CDR3 loop is CSVAWGGDEQYF. CDR3 in DNA: TGCAGCGTGGCCTGGGGGGGCGACGAGCAGTACTTC.

This clone was picked up one time. The V call is TRBV11-2, the J call TRBJ1-1; 7 positions agree with TRBD1. Germline assignment: CDR1 SGHAT and CDR2 FQNNGV. The CDR3 is 15 amino acids. The junction had 9 bases not matched to a gene; V was cut back by 4 bases and J by 4 bases. CDR3 sequence reads: CASSSVGRGTTEAFF. The CDR3 nucleotides read TGTGCCAGCAGCTCAGTCGGCAGGGGGACCACTGAAGCTTTCTTT.

V is TRBV6-5 and J is TRBJ1-5; no clear D. Germline V gives CDR1 MNHEY, CDR2 SVGAGI. Trimming took 5 bases from V and 3 from J, leaving 8 bases between them. The CDR3 runs 13 residues. CDR3 in amino acids: CASSKQLNQPQHF. DNA for the CDR3: TGTGCCAGCAGTAAACAGCTCAATCAGCCCCAGCATTTT.

The gene calls are TRBV25-1 and TRBJ2-6; D remains ambiguous. V shed 3 bases and J shed 0 bases, with 9 bases lying between them. The germline CDR1 and CDR2 sequences are MGHDK and SYGVNS. This CDR3 spans 16 amino acids. The CDR3: CASSDSGNSGANVLTF. The CDR3 DNA follows: TGTGCCAGCAGTGATTCGGGTAACTCTGGGGCCAACGTCCTGACTTTC. The full variable domain, rest sourced from reference TRBV25-1 and TRBJ2-6, is EADIYQTPRYLVIGTGKKITLECSQTMGHDKMYWYQQDPGMELHLIHYSYGVNSTEKGDLSSESTVSRIRTEHFPLTLESARPSHTSQYLCASSDSGNSGANVLTFGAGSRLTVL.